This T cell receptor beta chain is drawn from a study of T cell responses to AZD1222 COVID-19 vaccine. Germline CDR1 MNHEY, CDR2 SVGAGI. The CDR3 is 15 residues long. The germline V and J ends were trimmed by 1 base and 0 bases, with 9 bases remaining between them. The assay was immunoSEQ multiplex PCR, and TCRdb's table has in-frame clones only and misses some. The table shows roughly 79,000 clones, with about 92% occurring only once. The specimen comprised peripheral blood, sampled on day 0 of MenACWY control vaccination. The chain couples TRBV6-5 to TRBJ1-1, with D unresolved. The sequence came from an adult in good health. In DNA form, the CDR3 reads TGTGCCAGCAGTTACTATGGGTTACTGAACACTGAAGCTTTCTTT. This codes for CASSYYGLLNTEAFF.